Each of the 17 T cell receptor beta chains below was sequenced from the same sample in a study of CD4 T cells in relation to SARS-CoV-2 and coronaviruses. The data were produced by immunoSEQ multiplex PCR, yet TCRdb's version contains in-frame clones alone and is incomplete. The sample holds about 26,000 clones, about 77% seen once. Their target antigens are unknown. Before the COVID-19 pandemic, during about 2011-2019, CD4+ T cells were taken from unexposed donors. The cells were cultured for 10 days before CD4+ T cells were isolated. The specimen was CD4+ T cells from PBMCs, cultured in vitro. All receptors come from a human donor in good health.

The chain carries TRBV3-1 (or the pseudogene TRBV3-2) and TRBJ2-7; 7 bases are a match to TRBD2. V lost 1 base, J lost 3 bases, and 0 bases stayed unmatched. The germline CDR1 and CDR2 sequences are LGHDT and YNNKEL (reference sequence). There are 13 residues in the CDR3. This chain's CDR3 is CASSQAGGYEQYF. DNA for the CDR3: TGTGCCAGCAGCCAAGCGGGGGGCTACGAGCAGTACTTC.

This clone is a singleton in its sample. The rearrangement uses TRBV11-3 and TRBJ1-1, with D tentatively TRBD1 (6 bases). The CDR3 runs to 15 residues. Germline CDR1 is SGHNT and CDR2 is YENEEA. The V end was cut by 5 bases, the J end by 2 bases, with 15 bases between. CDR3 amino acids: CASSRHGTPNTEAFF. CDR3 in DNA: TGTGCCAGCAGCCGCCACGGGACACCCAACACTGAAGCTTTCTTT.

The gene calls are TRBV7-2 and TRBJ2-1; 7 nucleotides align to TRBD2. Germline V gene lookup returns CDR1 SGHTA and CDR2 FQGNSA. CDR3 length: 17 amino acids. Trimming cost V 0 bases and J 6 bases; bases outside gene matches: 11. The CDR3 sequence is CASSLARPGLPANEQFF. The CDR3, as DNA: TGTGCCAGCAGCTTAGCCCGACCGGGACTACCAGCCAATGAGCAGTTCTTC.

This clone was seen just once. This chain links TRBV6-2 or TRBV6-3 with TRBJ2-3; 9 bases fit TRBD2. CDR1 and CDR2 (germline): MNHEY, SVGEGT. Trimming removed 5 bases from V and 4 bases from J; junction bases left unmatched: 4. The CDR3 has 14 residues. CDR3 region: CASSPLAGADTQYF. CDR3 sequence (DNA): TGTGCCAGCAGTCCCTTAGCGGGGGCAGATACGCAGTATTTT.

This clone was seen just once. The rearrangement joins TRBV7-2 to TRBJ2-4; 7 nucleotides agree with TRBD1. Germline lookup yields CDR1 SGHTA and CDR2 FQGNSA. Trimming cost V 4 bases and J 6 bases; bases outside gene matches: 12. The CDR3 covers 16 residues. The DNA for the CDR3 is TGTGCCAGCAGCTCCCAAGGGGGCCGCTCCGGAAACATTCAGTACTTC. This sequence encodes CASSSQGGRSGNIQYF.

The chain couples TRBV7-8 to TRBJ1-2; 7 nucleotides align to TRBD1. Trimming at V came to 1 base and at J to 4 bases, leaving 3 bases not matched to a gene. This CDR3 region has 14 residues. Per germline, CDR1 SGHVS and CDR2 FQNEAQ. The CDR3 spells CASSLEGQSYGYTF. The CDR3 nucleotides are TGTGCCAGCAGCTTAGAGGGACAGAGCTATGGCTACACCTTC.

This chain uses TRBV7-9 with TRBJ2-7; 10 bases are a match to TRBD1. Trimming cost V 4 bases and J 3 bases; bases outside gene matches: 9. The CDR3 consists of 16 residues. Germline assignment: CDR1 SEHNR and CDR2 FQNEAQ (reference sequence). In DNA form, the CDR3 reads TGTGCCAGCAGCTCCATTCCGGGACAGGGGATCTACGAGCAGTACTTC. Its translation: CASSSIPGQGIYEQYF.

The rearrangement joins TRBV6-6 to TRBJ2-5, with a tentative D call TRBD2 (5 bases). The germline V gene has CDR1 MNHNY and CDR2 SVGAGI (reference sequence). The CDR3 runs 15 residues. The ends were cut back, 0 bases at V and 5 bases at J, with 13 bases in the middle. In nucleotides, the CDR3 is TGTGCCAGCAGTTACTCGACGGTCGGCGGGGAGACCCAGTACTTC. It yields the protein CASSYSTVGGETQYF.

The DNA for the CDR3 is TGTGCCAGCAGCCAAGAGCGGGGGACTGAAGCTTTCTTT. It translates to CASSQERGTEAFF. The V gene is TRBV3-1 (or the pseudogene TRBV3-2), the J gene TRBJ1-1; perhaps TRBD1 as D (5 bases). Germline lookup yields CDR1 LGHDT and CDR2 YNNKEL (reference sequence). This CDR3 has 13 residues. The V end was cut by 0 bases, the J end by 5 bases, with 7 bases between.

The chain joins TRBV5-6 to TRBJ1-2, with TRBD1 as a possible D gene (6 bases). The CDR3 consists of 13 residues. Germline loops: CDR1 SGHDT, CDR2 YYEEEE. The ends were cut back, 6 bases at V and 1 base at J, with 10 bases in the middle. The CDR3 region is CASTPQGNYGYTF. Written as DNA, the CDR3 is TGTGCCAGCACGCCACAGGGTAACTATGGCTACACCTTC.

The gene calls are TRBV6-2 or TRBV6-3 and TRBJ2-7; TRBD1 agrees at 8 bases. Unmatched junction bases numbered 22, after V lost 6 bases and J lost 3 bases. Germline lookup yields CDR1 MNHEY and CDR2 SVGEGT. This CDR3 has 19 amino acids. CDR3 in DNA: TGTGCCAGCAGCCCCCGGGGACAGGCCCTGGGGGATTTCGGCTACGAGCAGTACTTC. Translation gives CASSPRGQALGDFGYEQYF.

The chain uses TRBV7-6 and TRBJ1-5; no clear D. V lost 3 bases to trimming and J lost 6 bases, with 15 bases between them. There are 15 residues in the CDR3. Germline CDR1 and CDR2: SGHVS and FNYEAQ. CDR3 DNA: TGTGCCAGCAGCTTGGGTTCCGGGGTCGGTCAGCCCCAGCATTTT. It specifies CASSLGSGVGQPQHF.

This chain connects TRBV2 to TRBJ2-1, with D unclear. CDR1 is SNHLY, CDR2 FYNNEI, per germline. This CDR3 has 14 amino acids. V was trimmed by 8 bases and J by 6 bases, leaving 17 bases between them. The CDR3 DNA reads TGTGCCAGCTCCCGAGAGGCCACGGCCAATGAGCAGTTCTTC. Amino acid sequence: CASSREATANEQFF.

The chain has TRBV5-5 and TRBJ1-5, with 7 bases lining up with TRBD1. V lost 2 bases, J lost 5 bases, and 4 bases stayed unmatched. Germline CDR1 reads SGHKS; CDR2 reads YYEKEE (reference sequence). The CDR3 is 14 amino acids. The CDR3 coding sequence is TGTGCCAGCAGCTTCCGGACAGGAGATCAGCCCCAGCATTTT. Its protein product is CASSFRTGDQPQHF.

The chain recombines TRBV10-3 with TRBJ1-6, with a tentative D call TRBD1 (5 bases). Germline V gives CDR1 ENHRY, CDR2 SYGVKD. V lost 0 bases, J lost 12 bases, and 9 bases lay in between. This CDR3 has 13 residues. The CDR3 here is CAISESNRQPLHF. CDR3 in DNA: TGTGCCATCAGTGAGTCAAACAGGCAACCCCTCCACTTT.

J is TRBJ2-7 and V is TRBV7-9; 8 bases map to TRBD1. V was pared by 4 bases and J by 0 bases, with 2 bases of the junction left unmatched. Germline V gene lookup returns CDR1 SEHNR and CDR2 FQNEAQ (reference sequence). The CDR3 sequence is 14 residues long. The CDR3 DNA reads TGTGCCAGCAGCTCCAGGGGGCCCTCCTACGAGCAGTACTTC. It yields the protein CASSSRGPSYEQYF.

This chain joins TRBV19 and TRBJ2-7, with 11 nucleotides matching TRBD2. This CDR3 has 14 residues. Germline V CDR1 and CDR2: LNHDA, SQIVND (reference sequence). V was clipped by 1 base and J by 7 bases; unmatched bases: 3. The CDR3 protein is CASSIGLAGGEQYF. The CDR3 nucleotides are TGTGCCAGTAGTATAGGGCTAGCGGGAGGAGAGCAGTACTTC.